The clone carrying this TCR beta chain was detected ten times or more. The antigen is not known. Uncontrolled infection, other autoimmune disease, pregnancy or lactation excluded patients. Diagnostic assessment was based on clinical symptoms, serum thyroxine and TRAb, thyroid ultrasound and orbital computed tomography. Amplification of TCR beta CDR3 regions used RNA as the template. TCR CDR3 regions were first amplified by RT-PCR with HTBI primers. TCRdb reanalysed the multiplex PCR reads using MiXCR and keeps one entry per CDR3 protein. The sample has about 350,000 distinct CDR3 sequences; roughly 15% are singletons. The data belong to a study of T cells in Graves' hyperthyroidism and ophthalmopathy. Study findings and constraints: Progression to ophthalmopathy was predicted a median of roughly seven months early.

Losses at the gene ends were 5 bases for V and 5 bases for J; bases not matched to a gene: 6. The CDR3 is 15 residues long. The germline CDR1 and CDR2 sequences are MNHNS and SASEGT. The sequence was obtained from a woman aged 35 to 49 with Graves' ophthalmopathy. What was sequenced was blood. The chain recombines TRBV6-1 with TRBJ2-1; TRBD2 agrees at 10 bases. CDR3 in DNA: TGTGCCAGCAGTTTCGGACTAGCGGAGAACAATGAGCAGTTCTTC. It is translated as CASSFGLAENNEQFF.